The 3 T cell receptor beta chains below come from one sample, sequenced in a study of T cell repertoires in cytomegalovirus infection. For these TCRs, the target antigens are not known. From the reads, TCRdb called clonotypes with MiXCR, one entry per CDR3 protein. The sample contains 640,000 or so distinct CDR3 sequences, about 30% of which appear only once. The material sequenced was cultured PBMCs, taken from culture after CMV antigen stimulation. The receptors shown here come from a human donor in good health (CMV status not recorded). Some clones in this sample may be carry-over from other donors' samples.

V is TRBV6-7 and J is TRBJ2-5, with 8 bases that match TRBD2. TRBV6-7 is flagged as an ORF with uncertain function. Unmatched junction bases numbered 21, after V lost 10 bases and J lost 2 bases. The length of the CDR3 is 18 residues. The CDR3: CATSEGRAGGSPQETQYF. The CDR3 nucleotides read TGTGCCACCTCGGAGGGTCGTGCGGGGGGTTCCCCACAAGAGACCCAGTACTTC.

This chain joins TRBV4-2 and TRBJ2-6; maybe TRBD2 (6 bases). The CDR3 covers 16 residues. V gave up 0 bases and J gave up 3 bases, with 9 bases separating them. Germline CDR1 reads LGHNA; CDR2 reads YNFKEQ. CDR3 DNA: TGTGCCAGCAGCCAAGATCGGGGGAGTGGGGCCAACGTCCTGACTTTC. Its translation: CASSQDRGSGANVLTF.

This clonotype occurred many times. This chain links TRBV7-2 with TRBJ2-1, with D hard to call. Germline loops: CDR1 SGHTA, CDR2 FQGNSA. The CDR3 has 16 residues. V lost 3 bases, J lost 0 bases, and 12 bases lay in between. The CDR3 loop is CASSLGGPSSYNEQFF. The CDR3 nucleotides read TGTGCCAGCAGCTTGGGCGGACCTAGCTCCTACAATGAGCAGTTCTTC. Variable domain in full (rest from reference TRBV7-2 and TRBJ2-1): GAGVSQSPSNKVTEKGKDVELRCDPISGHTALYWYRQSLGQGLEFLIYFQGNSAPDKSGLPSDRFSAERTGGSVSTLTIQRTQQEDSAVYLCASSLGGPSSYNEQFFGPGTRLTVL.